Below, 14 T cell receptor beta chains from the same sample are listed, as sequenced in a study of CXCR3-negative and CXCR3-positive naive CD8 T cells. General study points: CXCR3-expressing naive cells carried TRB CDR3s more hydrophobic than those of CXCR3-negative naive cells.

UMI-labeled TRB cDNA libraries were prepared by 5' RACE. Using the 5' RACE reads, TCRdb records one entry per CDR3 protein without DNA. The sample has more than 100,000 distinct CDR3 sequences, and its top ten clones hold about 0.37%. No antigen is known for these receptors. Specimen: naive CXCR3+ CD8+ T cells from blood. Subset in this sample: CD45RO-CCR7+CD27+CD95- naive CD8+ T cells expressing CXCR3 (TNR3+). These receptors were taken from a human donor in good health. Some clones in this sample may be carry-over from other donors' samples.

This sequence joins TRBV4-1 and TRBJ2-1; TCRdb's D call of TRBD1 is untestable without DNA. CDR1 and CDR2 (germline): MGHRA, YSYEKL. The CDR3 contains 15 residues. The CDR3 sequence is CASSHRTGGYNEQFF.

This CDR3 is CSASLAGWEETQYF. The V and J genes are TRBV20-1 and TRBJ2-5; TCRdb lists TRBD2, though no DNA is available to test this call. This CDR3 region has 14 residues. Germline V CDR1 and CDR2: DFQATT, SNEGSKA (reference sequence).

The gene calls are TRBV7-9 and TRBJ2-7; the D gene TCRdb calls, TRBD1, cannot be checked with no DNA. The CDR3 consists of 15 residues. The V gene's germline CDR1 is SEHNR and CDR2 FQNEAQ (reference sequence). The CDR3 protein is CASSGRQDRVDEQYF.

The chain recombines TRBV24-1 with TRBJ2-7; TCRdb's assignment of TRBD2 cannot be checked, as there is no DNA. The germline gives CDR1 KGHDR, CDR2 SFDVKD. CDR3 length: 16 amino acids. The CDR3 protein is CATSDFLSGRAYEQYF.

The chain combines TRBV9 with TRBJ1-1; TCRdb reports TRBD1, a call that lacks DNA to check it against. Germline V lookup: CDR1 SGDLS, CDR2 YYNGEE. The CDR3 has 14 amino acids. The CDR3 spells CASSPAGLNTEAFF.

V is TRBV5-5 and J is TRBJ2-7; the TCRdb call, TRBD1, lacks DNA for checking. CDR3 length equals 14 residues. CDR1 and CDR2 (germline): SGHKS, YYEKEE (reference sequence). The CDR3 sequence is CASSTYDRGVEQYF.

The chain has TRBV6-5 and TRBJ2-1; with no DNA, the TCRdb D assignment of TRBD1 cannot be verified. CDR1 is MNHEY and CDR2 is SVGAGI in the germline V gene. The CDR3 has 18 residues. Here the CDR3 reads CASSYSAGQGSSYNEQFF.

The rearrangement links TRBV2 to TRBJ2-1; the D gene TCRdb calls, TRBD2, cannot be checked with no DNA. The germline V gene has CDR1 SNHLY and CDR2 FYNNEI. The CDR3 spans 17 residues. The CDR3 protein is CASSVGLVGVVNNEQFF. The whole variable domain, filled in from reference TRBV2 and TRBJ2-1, reads EPEVTQTPSHQVTQMGQEVILRCVPISNHLYFYWYRQILGQKVEFLVSFYNNEISEKSEIFDDQFSVERPDGSNFTLKIRSTKLEDSAMYFCASSVGLVGVVNNEQFFGPGTRLTVL.

V is TRBV19 and J is TRBJ2-1; without DNA, the TCRdb call of TRBD1 cannot be checked. Germline V gene data show CDR1 as LNHDA and CDR2 as SQIVND (reference sequence). The CDR3 has 15 amino acids. The CDR3 loop is CASTPGGTWKNEQFF.

This sequence joins TRBV7-9 and TRBJ2-7; TCRdb's assignment of TRBD1 cannot be checked, as there is no DNA. This CDR3 is built from 14 residues. Germline V gives CDR1 SEHNR, CDR2 FQNEAQ (reference sequence). CDR3 protein: CASSSLTGLLEQYF.

The chain carries TRBV4-3 and TRBJ2-1. The CDR3 spans 15 residues. The germline gives CDR1 LGHNA, CDR2 YSLEER. The CDR3 sequence is CASSQVRSAKSGQFF.

This sequence joins TRBV15 and TRBJ1-2; checking the TCRdb D call of TRBD1 is not possible without DNA. This CDR3 is 19 amino acids long. Per germline, CDR1 LNHNV and CDR2 YYDKDF (reference sequence). The CDR3 protein is CATSRDRSGGEMVQGSYTF.

V and J are TRBV7-9 and TRBJ2-7. The germline V gene has CDR1 SEHNR and CDR2 FQNEAQ (reference sequence). The CDR3 is 14 residues long. CDR3 sequence: CASSLAVTYYEQYF. Looking up the rest from reference TRBV7-9 and TRBJ2-7 gives the full variable domain: DTGVSQNPRHKITKRGQNVTFRCDPISEHNRLYWYRQTLGQGPEFLTYFQNEAQLEKSRLLSDRFSAERPKGSFSTLEIQRTEQGDSAMYLCASSLAVTYYEQYFGPGTRLTVT.

J is TRBJ2-2 and V is TRBV7-6. The CDR3 spans 13 residues. Germline CDR1 SGHVS, CDR2 FNYEAQ. CDR3 loop: CASSLSLTGELFF. The whole variable domain, remainder taken from reference TRBV7-6 and TRBJ2-2, is GAGVSQSPRYKVTKRGQDVALRCDPISGHVSLYWYRQALGQGPEFLTYFNYEAQQDKSGLPNDRFSAERPEGSISTLTIQRTEQRDSAMYRCASSLSLTGELFFGEGSRLTVL.